The rows below give T cell receptor beta chains drawn from one sample of a study of PD-1 blockade in classical Hodgkin lymphoma. The method was immunoSEQ multiplex PCR; TCRdb's version includes in-frame clones alone and lacks a portion of them. Found here are just under 45,000 clones, approximately 72% of them singletons; the top ten hold 2.5% to 3%. The source material was peripheral blood mononuclear cells (PBMCs), sampled before the second cycle of nivolumab. These receptors were taken from a human donor with classical Hodgkin lymphoma. The CDR3 runs from the conserved cysteine through the conserved F or W. The D gene is left open where the match is weak. Size is omitted from some rows. Given values are once, few, many or a class for expanded clones.

j_call,v_call,clone_size,d_call,cdr3_nt,cdr3_aa
TRBJ2-7,TRBV29-1,-,-,TGCAGCGTTGAAGCCGGGACTGTCTACGAGCAGTACTTC,CSVEAGTVYEQYF
TRBJ2-1,TRBV9,-,-,TGTGCCAGCGGGGGATCGTTGACCGGAAAGTTCTTC,CASGGSLTGKFF
TRBJ2-1,TRBV7-9,-,-,TGTGCCAGCAGCTTAAGATCCGTTTTCGGGGTTGGGAATGAGCAGTTCTTC,CASSLRSVFGVGNEQFF
TRBJ2-3,TRBV6-6,-,-,TGTGCCAGCCAGGGACGCAGCCCAGATACGCAGTATTTT,CASQGRSPDTQYF
TRBJ2-1,TRBV28,-,TRBD2,TGTGCCAGCAGTTACGGGACTAGCGGGAATGAGCAGTTCTTC,CASSYGTSGNEQFF
TRBJ2-7,TRBV19,-,-,TGTGCCAGTAGTCGCGCAGGGAATGGGTTCAACGAGCAGTACTTC,CASSRAGNGFNEQYF
TRBJ1-1,TRBV28,-,-,TGTGCCAGCATCACAGGCGCCCTGAACACTGAAGCTTTCTTT,CASITGALNTEAFF
TRBJ2-3,TRBV7-9,-,TRBD1,TGTGCCAGCAGTGACAGGGGGACCACAGATACGCAGTATTTT,CASSDRGTTDTQYF
TRBJ1-5,TRBV19,-,-,TGTGCCAGTAGCCACGCTAATAGCAATCAGCCCCAGCATTTT,CASSHANSNQPQHF
TRBJ1-5,TRBV7-4,-,-,TGTGCCAGCAGCTTCAATCAGCCCCAGCATTTT,CASSFNQPQHF
TRBJ2-7,TRBV21-1,-,-,TGTGCCATCTGCCGGGCGGAAGGAGAGCAGTACTTC,CAICRAEGEQYF
TRBJ2-7,TRBV28,-,-,TGTGCCAGCAGTTTAGACTATATTAGCTACGAGCAGTACTTC,CASSLDYISYEQYF
TRBJ1-1,TRBV7-9,once,-,TGTGCCAGCAGCTTCGAAGGGAGGCAAGCTTTCTTT,CASSFEGRQAFF
TRBJ1-1,TRBV2,-,-,TGTGCCAGACCGGGGAGGGCCGGAAGTTACATGAACACTGAAGCTTTCTTT,CARPGRAGSYMNTEAFF
TRBJ1-2,TRBV19,once,TRBD1,TGTGCCAGCCGGGACAGGGGGCCTTTTGGGTATGGCTACACCTTC,CASRDRGPFGYGYTF
TRBJ1-6,TRBV9,-,-,TGTGCCAGCAGCCCAGAGGGAACAGGGAGGTCACCCCTCCACTTT,CASSPEGTGRSPLHF
TRBJ2-2,TRBV9,-,-,TGTGCCAGCAGCCCGCCGACCGGGGCGGGCACCGGGGAGCTGTTTTTT,CASSPPTGAGTGELFF
TRBJ2-7,TRBV9,-,-,TGTGCCAGCAGTACCTCCCCCCACAGGGACCGCTACGAGCAGTACTTC,CASSTSPHRDRYEQYF
TRBJ2-3,TRBV27,once,TRBD2,TGTGCCAGCAATCCGGGACTAGACAGAGATACGCAGTATTTT,CASNPGLDRDTQYF
TRBJ2-7,TRBV7-6,-,-,TGTGCCAGCAGCTTAGAGCTTAGTAATTACGAGCAGTACTTC,CASSLELSNYEQYF
TRBJ2-3,TRBV5-1,once,TRBD2,TGCGCCAGTCTTAGCGGGACTTCCACAGATACGCAGTATTTT,CASLSGTSTDTQYF
TRBJ2-1,TRBV6-5,few,-,TGTGCCAGCAGTTACTGGCAACAGGGAAATGAGCAGTTCTTC,CASSYWQQGNEQFF
TRBJ2-7,TRBV27,-,TRBD2,TGTGCCAGCAGTTTCGGTCGGGAGGGCGAGCAGTACTTC,CASSFGREGEQYF
TRBJ2-7,TRBV4-1,once,-,TGCGCCAGCAGCCAAGGCATTAGCGAGCAGTACTTC,CASSQGISEQYF
TRBJ1-1,TRBV7-2,once,-,TGTGCCAGCAGCTTAGTTGGGCGGGACACTGAAGCTTTCTTT,CASSLVGRDTEAFF
TRBJ1-1,TRBV5-1,-,-,TGCGCCAGCAGCCGGGCCACTGTTAACACTGAAGCTTTCTTT,CASSRATVNTEAFF
TRBJ2-7,TRBV5-6,-,-,TGTGCCAGCAGGGGAGGTGGGGTTGCCTACGAGCAGTACTTC,CASRGGGVAYEQYF
TRBJ2-7,TRBV5-4,-,-,TGTGCCAGCAGCCCTGATATACTGTCCTACGAGCAGTACTTC,CASSPDILSYEQYF
TRBJ2-2,TRBV9,few,TRBD1,TGTGCCAGCGGGACAGAGAACACCGGGGAGCTGTTTTTT,CASGTENTGELFF
TRBJ1-2,TRBV29-1,-,-,TGCAGCGTTATCACGGAGGGGGGCTACACCTTC,CSVITEGGYTF
TRBJ2-5,TRBV6-5,-,-,TGTGCCAGCAGTCCCGAACCAAGGGATGATGAGACCCAGTACTTC,CASSPEPRDDETQYF
TRBJ2-5,TRBV7-7,-,TRBD2,TGTGCCAGCAGCTTATTCCAGCCGCGGACTAGCGGGGGGGCCTCACCAGAGACCCAGTACTTC,CASSLFQPRTSGGASPETQYF
TRBJ1-4,TRBV7-9,-,-,TGTGCCAGCAATGTGGGTGGGGACGAAAAACTGTTTTTT,CASNVGGDEKLFF
TRBJ2-3,TRBV5-1,few,TRBD2,TGCGCCAGCAGCCTCGGGACTAGCGGGTTTATGATTGGTTCAGATACGCAGTATTTT,CASSLGTSGFMIGSDTQYF
TRBJ2-7,TRBV27,-,-,TGTGCCAGCAGTTTTGGCAGGACCTACGAGCAGTACTTC,CASSFGRTYEQYF
TRBJ2-7,TRBV4-2,-,TRBD2,TGTGCCAGCAGCACTACTTCGGATAGCGGGTCCTACGAGCAGTACTTC,CASSTTSDSGSYEQYF
TRBJ2-1,TRBV6-1,-,-,TGTGCCAGCAGTGAGTATGGAAACTCCTACAATGAGCAGTTCTTC,CASSEYGNSYNEQFF
TRBJ2-1,TRBV2,-,-,TGTGCCCGCTCCTTTTTAATAGAGAGGAATGAGCAGTTCTTC,CARSFLIERNEQFF
TRBJ2-1,TRBV30,-,TRBD2,TGTGCCTGGAGCGGGGGGGCAGAATGGAATGAGCAGTTCTTC,CAWSGGAEWNEQFF
TRBJ2-1,TRBV30,-,-,TGTGCCTGGAGAATCAACGGGCAGAAGTCCAATGAGCAGTTCTTC,CAWRINGQKSNEQFF
TRBJ2-1,TRBV30,-,-,TGTGCCTGGAGTTTATGGGGGGCCGAACTCAATGAGCAGTTCTTC,CAWSLWGAELNEQFF
TRBJ1-2,TRBV9,few,-,TGTGCCAGCAGCGTCGAGCCGGACTATGGCTACACCTTC,CASSVEPDYGYTF
TRBJ1-2,TRBV7-9,-,-,TGTGCCAGCAGGGCCGGGACGCGGGACTATGGCTACACCTTC,CASRAGTRDYGYTF
TRBJ1-2,TRBV6-5,-,-,TGTGCCAGCAGTTACGTTATGGGTAACTATGGCTACACCTTC,CASSYVMGNYGYTF
TRBJ2-7,TRBV19,-,-,TGTGCCAGTAGTATAGATAACGAGCAGTACTTC,CASSIDNEQYF
TRBJ2-1,TRBV5-1,-,TRBD1,TGCGCCAGCAGCCCGGGACAGGGGGCGACTGAGCAGTTCTTC,CASSPGQGATEQFF
TRBJ2-1,TRBV27,-,-,TGTGCCAGCAGTTGGTACGGGGGCGCTAAGAATGAGCAGTTCTTC,CASSWYGGAKNEQFF
TRBJ2-2,TRBV5-6,-,-,TGTGCCAGCAGCTTGACGGGTTCCGGGGAGCTGTTTTTT,CASSLTGSGELFF
TRBJ1-2,TRBV5-8,-,TRBD1,TGTGCCAGCAGCCCGGAACAGGGGGGTGACGACTATGGCTACACCTTC,CASSPEQGGDDYGYTF
TRBJ1-1,TRBV29-1,-,TRBD1,TGCAGCGTATCCAGGGGGTGGAACACTGAAGCTTTCTTT,CSVSRGWNTEAFF
TRBJ1-1,TRBV20-1,few,-,TGCAGTGCTAGAGAGGTCACTGAAGCTTTCTTT,CSAREVTEAFF
TRBJ2-1,TRBV12-5,-,-,TGTGCTAGTGCCTCCCCACCCTTCAATGAGCAGTTCTTC,CASASPPFNEQFF